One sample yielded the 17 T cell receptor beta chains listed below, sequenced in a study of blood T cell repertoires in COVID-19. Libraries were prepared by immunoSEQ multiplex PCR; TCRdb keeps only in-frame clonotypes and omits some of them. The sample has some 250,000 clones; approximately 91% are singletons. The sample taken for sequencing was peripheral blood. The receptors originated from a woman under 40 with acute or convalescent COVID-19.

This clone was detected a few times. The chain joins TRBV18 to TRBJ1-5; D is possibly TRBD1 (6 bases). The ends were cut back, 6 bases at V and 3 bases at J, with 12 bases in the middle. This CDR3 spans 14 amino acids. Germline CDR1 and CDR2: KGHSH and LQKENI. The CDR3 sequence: CASSETGLNQPQHF. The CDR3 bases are TGTGCCAGCTCGGAGACAGGACTCAATCAGCCCCAGCATTTT.

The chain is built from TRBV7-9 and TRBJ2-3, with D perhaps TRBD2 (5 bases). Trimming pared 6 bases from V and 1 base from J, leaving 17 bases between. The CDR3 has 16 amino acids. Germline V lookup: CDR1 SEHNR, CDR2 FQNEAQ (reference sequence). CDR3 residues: CASSFTLSERTDTQYF. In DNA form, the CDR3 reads TGTGCCAGCAGTTTCACCCTTAGCGAGCGCACAGATACGCAGTATTTT.

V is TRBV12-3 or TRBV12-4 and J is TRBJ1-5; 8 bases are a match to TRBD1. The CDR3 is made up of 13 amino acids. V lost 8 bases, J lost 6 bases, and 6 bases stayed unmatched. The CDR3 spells CASGTGGIQPQHF. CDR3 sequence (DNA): TGTGCCAGCGGCACAGGGGGGATTCAGCCCCAGCATTTT.

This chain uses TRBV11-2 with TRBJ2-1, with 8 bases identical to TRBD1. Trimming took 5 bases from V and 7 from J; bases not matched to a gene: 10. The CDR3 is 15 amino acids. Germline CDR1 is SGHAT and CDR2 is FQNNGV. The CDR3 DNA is TGTGCCAGCAGCCCAGGGGGCGCCGGGTCTAATGAGCAGTTCTTC. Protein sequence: CASSPGGAGSNEQFF.

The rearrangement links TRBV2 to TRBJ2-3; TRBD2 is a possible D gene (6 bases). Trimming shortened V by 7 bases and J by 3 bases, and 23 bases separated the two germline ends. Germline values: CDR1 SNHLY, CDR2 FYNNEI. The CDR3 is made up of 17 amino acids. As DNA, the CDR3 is TGTGCCAGCAAAGGGCGGGATACGAGTTTGGGTACAGATACGCAGTATTTT. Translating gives CASKGRDTSLGTDTQYF.

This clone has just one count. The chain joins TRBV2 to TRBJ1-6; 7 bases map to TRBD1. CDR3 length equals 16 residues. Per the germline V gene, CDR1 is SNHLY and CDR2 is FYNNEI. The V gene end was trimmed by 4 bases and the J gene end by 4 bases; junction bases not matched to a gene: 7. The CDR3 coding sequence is TGTGCCAGCAGTGGGGACAGCACCCTTTATAATTCACCCCTCCACTTT. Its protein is CASSGDSTLYNSPLHF. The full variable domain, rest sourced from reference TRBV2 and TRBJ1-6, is EPEVTQTPSHQVTQMGQEVILRCVPISNHLYFYWYRQILGQKVEFLVSFYNNEISEKSEIFDDQFSVERPDGSNFTLKIRSTKLEDSAMYFCASSGDSTLYNSPLHFGNGTRLTVT.

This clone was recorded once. CDR3 amino acids: CASSFGTSGYEQYF. For the CDR3, the DNA is TGTGCCAGCAGCTTTGGGACTAGCGGCTACGAGCAGTACTTC. The V and J genes are TRBV13 and TRBJ2-7, with 11 nucleotides matching TRBD2. This CDR3 region has 14 residues. V trimming: 3 bases; J trimming: 3 bases; junction bases outside the gene matches: 1. Germline CDR1 and CDR2: PRHDT and FYEKMQ (reference sequence).

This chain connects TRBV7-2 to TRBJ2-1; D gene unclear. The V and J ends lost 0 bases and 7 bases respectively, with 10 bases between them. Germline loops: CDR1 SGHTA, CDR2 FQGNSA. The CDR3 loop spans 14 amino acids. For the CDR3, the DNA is TGTGCCAGCAGCTTAGCTAGCAGCAAAAATGAGCAGTTCTTC. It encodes CASSLASSKNEQFF.

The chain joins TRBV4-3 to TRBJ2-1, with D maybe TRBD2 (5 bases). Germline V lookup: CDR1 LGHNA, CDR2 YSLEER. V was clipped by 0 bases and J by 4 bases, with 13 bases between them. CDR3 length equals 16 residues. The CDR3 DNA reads TGCGCCAGCAGCCAAGAGGGAGCGGAGGTGTACAATGAGCAGTTCTTC. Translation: CASSQEGAEVYNEQFF.

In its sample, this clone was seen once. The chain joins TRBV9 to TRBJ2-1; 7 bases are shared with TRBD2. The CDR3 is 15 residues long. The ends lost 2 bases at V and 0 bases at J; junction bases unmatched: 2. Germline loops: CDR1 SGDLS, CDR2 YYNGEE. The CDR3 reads CASSVSGASYNEQFF. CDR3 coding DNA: TGTGCCAGCAGCGTGAGCGGGGCCTCCTACAATGAGCAGTTCTTC. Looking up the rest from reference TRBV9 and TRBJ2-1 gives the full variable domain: DSGVTQTPKHLITATGQRVTLRCSPRSGDLSVYWYQQSLDQGLQFLIQYYNGEERAKGNILERFSAQQFPDLHSELNLSSLELGDSALYFCASSVSGASYNEQFFGPGTRLTVL.

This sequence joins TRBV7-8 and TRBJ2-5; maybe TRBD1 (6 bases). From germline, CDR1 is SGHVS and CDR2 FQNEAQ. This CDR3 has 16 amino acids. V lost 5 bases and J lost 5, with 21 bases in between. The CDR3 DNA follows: TGTGCCAGCAGCCCGCGACGACAGGACCCGCGGGAGACCCAGTACTTC. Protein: CASSPRRQDPRETQYF.

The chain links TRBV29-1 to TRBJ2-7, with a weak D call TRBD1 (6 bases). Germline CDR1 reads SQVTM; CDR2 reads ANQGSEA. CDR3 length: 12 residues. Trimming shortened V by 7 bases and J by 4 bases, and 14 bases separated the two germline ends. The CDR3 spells CSASTGAYEQYF. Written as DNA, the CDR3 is TGCAGCGCTTCGACAGGAGCTTACGAGCAGTACTTC.

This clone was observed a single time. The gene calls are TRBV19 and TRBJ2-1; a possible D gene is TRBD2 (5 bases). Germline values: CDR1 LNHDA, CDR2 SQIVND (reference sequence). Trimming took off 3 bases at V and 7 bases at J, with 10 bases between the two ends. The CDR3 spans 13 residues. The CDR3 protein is CASSILSGNEQFF. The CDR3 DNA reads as TGTGCCAGTAGTATTCTATCGGGGAATGAGCAGTTCTTC.

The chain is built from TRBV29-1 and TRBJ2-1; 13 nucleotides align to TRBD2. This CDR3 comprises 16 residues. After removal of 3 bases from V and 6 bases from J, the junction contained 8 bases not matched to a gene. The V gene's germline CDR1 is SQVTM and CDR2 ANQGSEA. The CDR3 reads CSVEKITSGRANEQFF. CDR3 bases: TGCAGCGTTGAGAAGATTACTAGCGGGAGGGCCAATGAGCAGTTCTTC.

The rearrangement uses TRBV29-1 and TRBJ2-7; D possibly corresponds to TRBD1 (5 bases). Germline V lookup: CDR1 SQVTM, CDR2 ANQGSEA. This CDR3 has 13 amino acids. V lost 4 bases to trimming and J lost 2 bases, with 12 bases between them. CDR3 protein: CSVVARAAYEQYF. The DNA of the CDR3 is TGCAGCGTTGTGGCCAGGGCCGCCTACGAGCAGTACTTC.

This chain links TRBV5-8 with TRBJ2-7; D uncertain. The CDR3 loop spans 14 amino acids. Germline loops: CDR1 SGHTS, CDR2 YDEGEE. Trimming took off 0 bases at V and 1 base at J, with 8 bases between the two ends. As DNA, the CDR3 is TGTGCCAGCAGCTTGGCTGGCGGATCCTACGAGCAGTACTTC. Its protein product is CASSLAGGSYEQYF.

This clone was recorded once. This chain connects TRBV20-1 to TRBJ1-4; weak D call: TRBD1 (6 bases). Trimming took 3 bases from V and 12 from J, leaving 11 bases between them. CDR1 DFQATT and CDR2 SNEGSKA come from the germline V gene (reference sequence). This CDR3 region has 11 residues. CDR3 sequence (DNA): TGCAGTGCTAGGGGGGCTCGGGAACTGTTTTTT. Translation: CSARGARELFF.